The table lists the clone carrying this TCR beta chain with a few counts. Its antigen is currently unknown. The record originates from a study of regulatory T cells in long-lasting Graves disease. Study-level findings and limits: TRBV28, TRBJ1-2 and TRBJ2-5 were segments that persistent disease favored.

Trimming took off 6 bases at V and 5 bases at J, with 22 bases between the two ends. The CDR3 totals 16 residues. The germline V gene has CDR1 MNHNS and CDR2 SASEGT. Time point indicated: persistent/refractory GD, antithyroid drugs over 5 years with positive TRAb. Making the TCR library involved RNA that had been extracted from PBMCs. Investigators prepared the TCR beta libraries by applying iRepertoire HTBI primers and Arm-PCR of CDR3 regions. MiXCR, applied by TCRdb to the multiplex PCR reads, yields one record per CDR3 protein. The sample gives about 660,000 distinct CDR3 sequences, about 32% of which show up once; under 50% is in the top ten.

The source of this sequence is a female donor with Graves disease. The specimen comprised peripheral blood mononuclear cells (PBMCs), sampled when the disease was refractory, from a patient treated with antithyroid drugs. V is TRBV6-1 and J is TRBJ1-1; unclear D gene. This chain's CDR3 is CASRPVHQDPWTEAFF. The CDR3 DNA sequence: TGTGCCAGCAGGCCGGTCCACCAGGACCCTTGGACTGAAGCTTTCTTT.